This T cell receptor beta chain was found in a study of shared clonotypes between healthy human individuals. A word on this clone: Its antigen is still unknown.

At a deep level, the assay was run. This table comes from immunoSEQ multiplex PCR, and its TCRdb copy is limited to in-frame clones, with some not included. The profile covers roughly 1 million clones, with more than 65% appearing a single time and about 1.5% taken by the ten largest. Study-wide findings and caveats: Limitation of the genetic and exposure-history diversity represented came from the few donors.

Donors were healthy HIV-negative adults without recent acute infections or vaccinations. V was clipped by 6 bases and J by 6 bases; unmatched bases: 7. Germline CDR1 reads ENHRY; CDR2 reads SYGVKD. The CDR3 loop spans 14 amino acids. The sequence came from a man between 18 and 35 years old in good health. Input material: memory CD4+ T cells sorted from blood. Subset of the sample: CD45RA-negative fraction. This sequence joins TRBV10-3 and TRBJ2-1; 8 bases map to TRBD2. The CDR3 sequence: CAIRSGSQSNEQFF. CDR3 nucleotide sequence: TGTGCCATCAGGAGCGGGAGTCAGTCCAATGAGCAGTTCTTC.